Listed below are T cell receptor beta chains from one sample, sequenced in a study of beta chain features in type 1 diabetes. The repertoire was sequenced with immunoSEQ multiplex PCR; TCRdb's copy has only in-frame clones and lacks some. Seen here are roughly 170,000 clones, about 12% observed once, and the top ten hold 0.5% to 0.75%. The sequencing input was central memory CD4+ T cells from blood. The origin of the receptors is a woman aged 18-30 years in good health. Each CDR3 is given with its conserved first and last residue. Fields, in order: V gene, clone size, J gene, CDR3 length, D gene, CDR3 DNA, CDR3 protein. D genes are given only for firm matches. Only some rows state a clone size, as once, few, many or a class for expanded clones.

v_gene: TRBV25-1; abundance: -; j_gene: TRBJ1-1; len: 14; d_gene: TRBD1; CDR3nt: TGTGCCAGTAGAAGAAGGGGGCGCGACACTGAAGCTTTCTTT; CDR3aa: CASRRRGRDTEAFF
v_gene: TRBV18; abundance: -; j_gene: TRBJ2-5; len: 13; d_gene: TRBD2; CDR3nt: TGTGCCAGCTCACCGGGACTAACAGAGACCCAGTACTTC; CDR3aa: CASSPGLTETQYF
v_gene: TRBV7-7; abundance: -; j_gene: TRBJ1-1; len: 13; d_gene: -; CDR3nt: TGTGCCAGCACACCTGAGCGGGGCACTGAAGCTTTCTTT; CDR3aa: CASTPERGTEAFF
v_gene: TRBV29-1; abundance: few; j_gene: TRBJ1-1; len: 13; d_gene: TRBD1; CDR3nt: TGCAGCGTTGAAAGGGGGCGTAACACTGAAGCTTTCTTT; CDR3aa: CSVERGRNTEAFF
v_gene: TRBV19; abundance: many; j_gene: TRBJ2-2; len: 14; d_gene: -; CDR3nt: TGTGCCAGTAGTACGGGTGCACACACCGGGGAGCTGTTTTTT; CDR3aa: CASSTGAHTGELFF
v_gene: TRBV5-4; abundance: few; j_gene: TRBJ2-7; len: 14; d_gene: TRBD1; CDR3nt: TGTGCCAGCAGCTTGGACCAGGGGGCGAACGAGCAGTACTTC; CDR3aa: CASSLDQGANEQYF
v_gene: TRBV10-3; abundance: -; j_gene: TRBJ2-7; len: 13; d_gene: -; CDR3nt: TGTGCCATCAGGCTACAGGGAACCTACGAGCAGTACTTC; CDR3aa: CAIRLQGTYEQYF
v_gene: TRBV27; abundance: -; j_gene: TRBJ2-4; len: 18; d_gene: -; CDR3nt: TGTGCCAGCAGTTCCCCGGGACAGAAGGAGGGAGCCAAAAACATTCAGTACTTC; CDR3aa: CASSSPGQKEGAKNIQYF
v_gene: TRBV4-1; abundance: few; j_gene: TRBJ1-4; len: 17; d_gene: -; CDR3nt: TGCGCCAGCAGCCAAGAGGGCTCCGGGACATCTCGCCCAAAACTGTTTTTT; CDR3aa: CASSQEGSGTSRPKLFF
v_gene: TRBV7-2; abundance: few; j_gene: TRBJ2-1; len: 16; d_gene: -; CDR3nt: TGTGCCAGCAGCCTCCGTTTTATCAGCTCCTACAATGAGCAGTTCTTC; CDR3aa: CASSLRFISSYNEQFF
v_gene: TRBV10-3; abundance: -; j_gene: TRBJ1-2; len: 13; d_gene: TRBD1; CDR3nt: TGTGCCATTAGCAGACAGGGCAACTATGGCTACACCTTC; CDR3aa: CAISRQGNYGYTF
v_gene: TRBV29-1; abundance: many; j_gene: TRBJ2-4; len: 14; d_gene: -; CDR3nt: TGCAGCGTTGAAGATGTGCAGGGGGGAAACATTCAGTACTTC; CDR3aa: CSVEDVQGGNIQYF
v_gene: TRBV7-6; abundance: -; j_gene: TRBJ2-2; len: 13; d_gene: -; CDR3nt: TGTGCCAGCAGCCGGGATAGGGCCGGGGAGCTGTTTTTT; CDR3aa: CASSRDRAGELFF
v_gene: TRBV5-6; abundance: -; j_gene: TRBJ2-7; len: 14; d_gene: TRBD1; CDR3nt: TGTGCCAGCAGCTTAAGGGGACAGGGGCGCGAGCAGTACTTC; CDR3aa: CASSLRGQGREQYF
v_gene: TRBV7-9; abundance: few; j_gene: TRBJ2-7; len: 14; d_gene: -; CDR3nt: TGTGCCAGCAGCTTAGGCGGGTTCTCCTACGAGCAGTACTTC; CDR3aa: CASSLGGFSYEQYF
v_gene: TRBV6-5; abundance: -; j_gene: TRBJ1-1; len: 13; d_gene: -; CDR3nt: TGTGCCAGCAGTTACTCGAGGAGCACTGAAGCTTTCTTT; CDR3aa: CASSYSRSTEAFF
v_gene: TRBV7-9; abundance: few; j_gene: TRBJ2-7; len: 15; d_gene: TRBD2; CDR3nt: TGTGCCAGCAGCCTGGGACTAGCGGGAGCCTACGAGCAGTACTTC; CDR3aa: CASSLGLAGAYEQYF